The clone carrying this TCR beta chain was detected a few times. The Seattle site enrolled patients during active infection and followed them longitudinally. Measured with immunoSEQ multiplex PCR; TCRdb has only the in-frame clones, and not every one. The profile shows about 420,000 clones, around nine tenths of them singletons. This entry belongs to a study of blood T cell repertoires in COVID-19. Trimming pared 5 bases from V and 5 bases from J, leaving 16 bases between. Germline assignment: CDR1 MNHNS and CDR2 SASEGT. This CDR3 is 16 amino acids long. The rearrangement links TRBV6-1 to TRBJ1-6; unclear D gene. The material sequenced was peripheral blood. This receptor was obtained from a man aged 18 to 29 with COVID-19, enrolled during active disease. CDR3: CASSKVRRGNNSPLHF. CDR3 nucleotides: TGTGCCAGCAGTAAAGTGAGGAGAGGGAATAATTCACCCCTCCACTTT.